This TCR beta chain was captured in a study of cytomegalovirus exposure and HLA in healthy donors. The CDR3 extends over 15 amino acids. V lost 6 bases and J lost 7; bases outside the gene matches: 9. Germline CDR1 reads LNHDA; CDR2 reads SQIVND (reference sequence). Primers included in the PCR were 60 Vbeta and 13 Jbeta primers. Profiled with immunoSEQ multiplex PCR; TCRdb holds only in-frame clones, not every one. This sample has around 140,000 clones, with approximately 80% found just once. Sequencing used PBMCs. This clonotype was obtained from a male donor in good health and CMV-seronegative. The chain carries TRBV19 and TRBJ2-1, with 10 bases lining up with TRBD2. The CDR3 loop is CASRVSGGVENEQFF. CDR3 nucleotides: TGTGCCAGTAGGGTAAGCGGGGGGGTCGAGAATGAGCAGTTCTTC.